This T cell receptor (beta chain) was documented in a study of blood T cell repertoires in COVID-19. Turning to this clone: Its ends do not fully match the called genes, so a read error is possible.

Assay: immunoSEQ multiplex PCR; the TCRdb copy retains only in-frame clones and omits some. The table shows about 280,000 clones, with nearly 90% occurring only once. Per germline, CDR1 MDHEN and CDR2 SYDVKM. This CDR3 has 15 amino acids. Sequenced sample: PBMCs or T cells enriched from blood (not recorded which). V is TRBV28 and J is TRBJ2-3, with 10 bases matching TRBD2. This clonotype was obtained from a woman between 18 and 29 years old with acute COVID-19. CDR3: CASSLEREGTDTQYF. In DNA form, the CDR3 reads TGTGCCAGCAGTTTAGAGCGGGAGGGCACCGATACGCAGTATTTT.